The TCR beta chain under discussion was sequenced for a study of OX40 agonist ivuxolimab in advanced cancers. The wider study: The study treated patients with ivuxolimab, an agonistic anti-OX40 (CD134) antibody. Previous treatment with anti-PD-1, anti-PD-L1 or anti-CTLA-4 therapy was allowed; less than 45% had received some. Study-level results: CD8+ T cells averaged more expanded clones than CD4+. The antigen specificity of the peripheral T cells (those that were expanded) was not determined.

Only one count was recorded for this clone. The antigen is unknown. The data were produced by immunoSEQ multiplex PCR, yet TCRdb's version contains in-frame clones alone and is incomplete. The table has some 65,000 clones, 85% seen once. The CDR3 loop spans 13 amino acids. Deletions cut 3 bases from V and 4 bases from J, with 9 bases between. The germline gives CDR1 SGHTA, CDR2 FQGTGA. The clonotype was recovered from an adult with an advanced solid tumor such as melanoma, head and neck, liver or kidney cancer. The V call is TRBV7-3, the J call TRBJ2-5, with D possibly matching TRBD1 (5 bases). The sequences come from CD4+ or CD8+ T cells sorted from blood, collected in a trial of the OX40 agonist ivuxolimab. The CDR3 nucleotides read TGTGCCAGCAGCTTCCGAAGGGGAGAGACCCAGTACTTC. It is translated as CASSFRRGETQYF.